This T cell receptor beta chain was documented in a study of control samples from healthy donors and cancer patients (TCRdb year 2020). With regard to this clone: The antigen it binds to is not known. No much larger clonotype is one base removed from it; base qualities were not supplied.

The CDR3 goes from the cysteine to the phenylalanine over 13 residues. The kept DNA is CDR3 alone, 39 bases in frame from the first base. CDR1 and CDR2, per the germline V gene (reference sequence), are LNHDA and SQIVND. V loses 0 bases, J loses 7 bases, and the germline ends lie 4 bases apart. Library generation was performed with the immunoSEQ multiplex PCR assay. TCRdb holds this immuneACCESS table with in-frame rearrangements only. Some clones are missing; in checked studies, unresolved V genes explain under half, and the rest has no known cause. The sample table lists about 98,000 clones, 79% of them with a count of one. The top ten clones comprise 10% of the sample.

This receptor chain uses TRBV19 and TRBJ1-6; no D gene is confidently identified. The TCR comes from a woman younger than 45 in good health. Sample: blood. CDR3 region: CASSIDSNSPLHF. The nucleotide sequence is TGTGCCAGTAGTATAGATTCGAATTCACCCCTCCACTTT.